The 5 T cell receptor beta chains below all came from one sample that was sequenced in a study of blood T cell repertoires in COVID-19. The method was immunoSEQ multiplex PCR; TCRdb's version includes in-frame clones alone and lacks a portion of them. This sample has roughly 200,000 clones, with approximately 86% found just once. Sequenced material: peripheral blood. These receptors all stem from a woman between 50 and 59 years old with COVID-19, enrolled during active disease.

The V call is TRBV30, the J call TRBJ1-1; a possible D gene is TRBD1 (5 bases). Trimming took off 5 bases at V and 4 bases at J, with 8 bases between the two ends. The CDR3 has 11 amino acids. Germline V gene sequence: CDR1 GTSNPN, CDR2 SVGIG (reference sequence). CDR3 coding DNA: TGTGCCTGGGGACATGGCACTGAAGCTTTCTTT. Encoded protein: CAWGHGTEAFF.

V is TRBV19 and J is TRBJ1-5; 7 bases fit TRBD1. From germline, CDR1 is LNHDA and CDR2 SQIVND (reference sequence). The CDR3 sequence is 16 residues long. V shed 6 bases and J 0 bases; nucleotides not matched to a gene: 8. CDR3 DNA sequence: TGTGCCAGTAGCCCGGACAGGAGTTATAGCAATCAGCCCCAGCATTTT. The encoded protein is CASSPDRSYSNQPQHF.

The chain combines TRBV4-1 with TRBJ2-7; tentative D call: TRBD2 (5 bases). The CDR3 is made up of 16 amino acids. V was cut by 0 bases and J by 2 bases, with 14 bases left in between. Germline V gives CDR1 MGHRA, CDR2 YSYEKL. CDR3 sequence reads: CASSQESRAHTYEQYF. Written as DNA, the CDR3 is TGCGCCAGCAGCCAAGAATCGCGGGCGCACACCTACGAGCAGTACTTC.

Concerning this clone: Within the sample, other DNA sequences also encode this same CDR3. The rearrangement joins TRBV5-1 to TRBJ1-1; 7 nucleotides line up with TRBD1. Germline values: CDR1 SGHRS, CDR2 YFSETQ. After removal of 2 bases from V and 5 bases from J, the junction contained 3 bases not matched to a gene. This CDR3 spans 13 amino acids. This CDR3 reads CASSFDRVTEAFF. CDR3 coding DNA: TGCGCCAGCAGCTTTGACAGGGTGACTGAAGCTTTCTTT. Variable domain in full (rest from reference TRBV5-1 and TRBJ1-1): KAGVTQTPRYLIKTRGQQVTLSCSPISGHRSVSWYQQTPGQGLQFLFEYFSETQRNKGNFPGRFSGRQFSNSRSEMNVSTLELGDSALYLCASSFDRVTEAFFGQGTRLTVV.

This sequence joins TRBV10-3 and TRBJ1-5; unclear D gene. Germline V gene sequence: CDR1 ENHRY, CDR2 SYGVKD. The CDR3 is 13 residues long. Trimming pared 10 bases from V and 6 bases from J, leaving 16 bases between. The DNA for the CDR3 is TGTGCCACCGCTCCAGGATCCGGTCAGCCCCAGCATTTT. Protein product: CATAPGSGQPQHF.